A selection of T cell receptor beta chains follows, all from one sample in a study of T-cell reconstitution after alpha-beta-depleted transplantation in children. TCRdb passed the PCR reads through MiXCR, listing each CDR3 protein once. The repertoire consists of hundreds of thousands of distinct CDR3 sequences, with under 15% occurring once and the leading ten covering around 0.8%. Sequencing used PBMCs, obtained before TCRalphabeta/CD19-depleted stem cell transplant. The receptor set was obtained from a girl aged 2 to 10 with congenital amegakaryocytic thrombocytopenia, due to receive a stem cell transplant. Each CDR3 is given with its conserved first and last residue. Each record gives: D gene, J gene, V gene, clone size, CDR3 DNA, CDR3 protein. D genes are given only for firm matches. Not all rows give a size; the values are once, few, many and, for expanded clones, a class.

TRBD2 TRBJ2-7 TRBV20-1 . TGCAGTGCTACACTAGCGGATAGGTGGGAGCAGTACTTC CSATLADRWEQYF
TRBD2 TRBJ2-7 TRBV28 many TGTGCCAGTACTAGCGGGAGTTACGAGCAGTACTTC CASTSGSYEQYF
. TRBJ2-1 TRBV15 . TGTGCCACCAGCAGAGAGGGAAACACAGCCTACAATGAGCAGTTCTTC CATSREGNTAYNEQFF
TRBD1 TRBJ1-1 TRBV20-1 few TGCAGTGCTAGAGATGGACAGGGTACTACTGAAGCTTTCTTT CSARDGQGTTEAFF
. TRBJ1-6 TRBV5-1 many TGCGCCAGCAGCTTATCCGGGACTCCTTCACCCCTCCACTTT CASSLSGTPSPLHF
. TRBJ1-4 TRBV5-1 . TGCGCCAGCAGCTTGGCCTTAGGGGGAGGTGAAAAACTGTTTTTT CASSLALGGGEKLFF
. TRBJ2-7 TRBV12-3/TRBV12-4 . TGTGCCAGCAGTTCCCGGAGGGTTGAGGCCTACGAGCAGTACTTC CASSSRRVEAYEQYF
TRBD2 TRBJ2-3 TRBV10-2 . TGCGCCAGCGGGGGGGGGGTTAAGGGTGGTTTCACAGATACGCAGTATTTT CASGGGVKGGFTDTQYF
TRBD2 TRBJ2-2 TRBV7-9 few TGTGCCAGCAGCTCGCACAGCGGGAGACGCAACACCGGGGAGCTGTTTTTT CASSSHSGRRNTGELFF
. TRBJ1-1 TRBV9 many TGTGCCAGCAGCCCACACGGTATGAACACTGAAGCTTTCTTT CASSPHGMNTEAFF
TRBD2 TRBJ2-2 TRBV7-8 . TGTGCCAGCAGCTTCCCCAGGACTAGCGGGATAACCGGGGAGCTGTTTTTT CASSFPRTSGITGELFF
TRBD1 TRBJ1-1 TRBV20-1 many TGCAGTGCTAGAGGACAGGGGAAAGCTTTCTTT CSARGQGKAFF
TRBD2 TRBJ2-7 TRBV20-1 . TGCAGTGCTAGAGATTCCGGAGCGGGGAACTACGAGCAGTACTTC CSARDSGAGNYEQYF
. TRBJ2-3 TRBV20-1 many TGCAGTGCTTCGGAGGGCCCTTCGGATACGCAGTATTTT CSASEGPSDTQYF
. TRBJ2-3 TRBV27 many TGTGCCAGCAGTGTCCCCAGGGGTACGCAGTATTTT CASSVPRGTQYF
. TRBJ2-5 TRBV5-1 many TGCGCCAGCTTCACGGACTGGGAAGAGACCCAGTACTTC CASFTDWEETQYF
. TRBJ2-7 TRBV20-1 . TGCAGTGCTACAAACAGGGCCGGGGGGTACGAGCAGTACTTC CSATNRAGGYEQYF
. TRBJ2-2 TRBV20-1 few TGCAGTGCTAGAGCGGTAGCGGCTAACACCGGGGAGCTGTTTTTT CSARAVAANTGELFF
. TRBJ1-6 TRBV7-2 . TGTGCCAGCAGCTTCCGGGGTCCCCCCCTCCACTTT CASSFRGPPLHF
. TRBJ2-3 TRBV6-1 . TGTGCCAGCAGTGACCCGGGGTTAGATACGCAGTATTTT CASSDPGLDTQYF
. TRBJ1-1 TRBV7-9 . TGTGCCAGCGGGGACCCCCTTAGGGCTTTCTTT CASGDPLRAFF
TRBD2 TRBJ2-1 TRBV4-2 many TGTGCCAGCAGCTCCCGGACTAGCGGGACCGATGAGCAGTTCTTC CASSSRTSGTDEQFF
TRBD2 TRBJ2-3 TRBV7-8 . TGTGCCAGCAGCTGGAGGACTAGCGGGGACACAGATACGCAGTATTTT CASSWRTSGDTDTQYF
. TRBJ2-7 TRBV5-4 . TGTGCCAGCAGCTTCCCGGGCTCCGAGCAGTACTTC CASSFPGSEQYF
. TRBJ2-3 TRBV7-6 few TGTGCCAGCAGCGGAGGGAAGTCAACAGATACGCAGTATTTT CASSGGKSTDTQYF
. TRBJ2-3 TRBV20-1 . TGCAGTGCTAAAATCAGAGGCCCCACAGATACGCAGTATTTT CSAKIRGPTDTQYF
. TRBJ2-7 TRBV4-1 many TGCGCCAGCAGCCAACGGGACAACTCCTACGAGCAGTACTTC CASSQRDNSYEQYF
TRBD1 TRBJ2-5 TRBV5-1 . TGCGCCAGCAGCTCGGACAGGGGTGGCTGGGCCCAGTACTTC CASSSDRGGWAQYF
. TRBJ2-1 TRBV6-5 many TGTGCCAGCAGTTACGGGTTTGAGCAGTTCTTC CASSYGFEQFF
. TRBJ1-2 TRBV7-9 few TGTGCCAGCAGCTTAATCAGGGGAAGTGGCTATGGCTACACCTTC CASSLIRGSGYGYTF
. TRBJ2-6 TRBV19 few TGTGCCAGTAGTATACGCGGAAACTCTGGGGCCAACGTCCTGACTTTC CASSIRGNSGANVLTF
. TRBJ2-7 TRBV20-1 few TGCAGTGCTAGAGATCAGACAGTTAGCGCCTACGAGCAGTACTTC CSARDQTVSAYEQYF
. TRBJ2-7 TRBV7-9 . TGTGCCAGCAGCTTAGATTGGGAGCAGTACTTC CASSLDWEQYF
. TRBJ2-1 TRBV3-1 few TGTGCCAGCAGCCAGAATGAGGTGTGGCACAATGAGCAGTTCTTC CASSQNEVWHNEQFF
TRBD2 TRBJ2-5 TRBV5-1 few TGCGCCAGCAGCATCATTAGCGGGAGATGGACCCAGTACTTC CASSIISGRWTQYF
. TRBJ2-1 TRBV11-1 many TGTGCCAGCACAAAGGGAAAGGGGCCTTCGGTCAATGAGCAGTTCTTC CASTKGKGPSVNEQFF
. TRBJ1-2 TRBV30 few TGTGCCTGGAGTGTACGAGAAGGGGCCGGCTACACCTTC CAWSVREGAGYTF
. TRBJ2-7 TRBV7-2 . TGTGCCAGCAGCCCCGTAGCGAGCTCCTACGAGCAGTACTTC CASSPVASSYEQYF
TRBD1 TRBJ2-7 TRBV27 few TGTGCCAGCAGGCAGGGGGCGGGCTACGAGCAGTACTTC CASRQGAGYEQYF
. TRBJ2-7 TRBV4-1 few TGCGCCAGCAGCCAGGGAACGGGAGTGGCCTACGAGCAGTACTTC CASSQGTGVAYEQYF
TRBD1 TRBJ1-2 TRBV5-1 . TGCGCCAGCAGCACCGGGACAGGGGAGATCGGCTACACCTTC CASSTGTGEIGYTF
TRBD1 TRBJ2-1 TRBV30 few TGTGCCTGGAGGACAGGGTCCTACAATGAGCAGTTCTTC CAWRTGSYNEQFF
. TRBJ1-2 TRBV10-3 many TGTGCCATCAGTGGTGATACTAACTATGGCTACACCTTC CAISGDTNYGYTF
. TRBJ1-3 TRBV12-3/TRBV12-4 . TGTGCCAGCAGTTTAAGGCGACCCCCTGGAAACACCATATATTTT CASSLRRPPGNTIYF
TRBD2 TRBJ2-1 TRBV5-1 . TGCGCCAGCAGCTTAATTCTCGGGAGCGGGGAAATAAATGAGCAGTTCTTC CASSLILGSGEINEQFF
. TRBJ2-6 TRBV29-1 few TGCAGCGTTGCCGGCCGCCTTTCTGGGGCCAACGTCCTGACTTTC CSVAGRLSGANVLTF
. TRBJ2-7 TRBV6-2/TRBV6-3 few TGTGCCAGCTCGATCCACAGCTCCTACGAGCAGTACTTC CASSIHSSYEQYF
. TRBJ1-1 TRBV12-3/TRBV12-4 many TGTGCCAGCAGTTCCCGAGGACGAGCTTTCTTT CASSSRGRAFF